The present T cell receptor beta chain was sequenced within a study of CD4 T cells in relation to SARS-CoV-2 and coronaviruses. Study background: Crossreactive spike epitopes shared across donors were mapped to their HLA restriction.

The CDR3 spans 11 residues. The germline V gene encodes CDR1 LNHDA and CDR2 SQIVND (reference sequence). Trimming took 5 bases from V and 3 from J, leaving 2 bases between them. This clone was seen only a few times. No antigen is known for it. Uncultured naive and memory CD4+ T cells supplied DNA for deep TCR-beta sequencing. Only in-frame clones appear in the TCRdb table, and some are missing; sequencing was by immunoSEQ multiplex PCR. The table records 68,000 or so clones, 93% of them present only once. General study points: This crossreactivity analysis covered spike protein alone, no other viral proteins.

Unexposed donor CD4+ T cells date from about 2011-2019, before the COVID-19 pandemic. The source material was naive CD4+ T cells from PBMCs. Subset of the sample: naive CD4+ T cells isolated by negative enrichment. This chain links TRBV19 with TRBJ2-1; D gene ambiguous. The TCR was taken from a human donor in good health. CDR3 in DNA: TGTGCCAGTAGTGTCTACAATGAGCAGTTCTTC. Its translation is CASSVYNEQFF.